The 23 T cell receptor beta chains given below trace back to one sample, sequenced in a study of OX40 agonist ivuxolimab in advanced cancers. Sequencing was performed with immunoSEQ multiplex PCR; in TCRdb, only in-frame clones are kept and a portion is missing. The data contain fewer than 8,500 clones, roughly 90% of them seen just once; the ten biggest clones take up 1.5% to 2%. The input for sequencing was CD4+ or CD8+ T cells sorted from blood, taken in a trial of the OX40 agonist ivuxolimab. Receptors originate from an adult with an advanced solid tumor such as melanoma, head and neck, liver or kidney cancer.

The chain is built from TRBV1 and TRBJ2-5. TRBV1 constitutes a pseudogene. The CDR3 consists of 16 residues. The CDR3, as DNA: TGCACCAGCAGCCAAGATAGGGACCGAACACAAGAGACCCAGTACTTC. It specifies CTSSQDRDRTQETQYF.

The CDR3 DNA reads TGTGCCAGCAGCTCCTTCTACAATGAGCAGTTCTTC. This sequence encodes CASSSFYNEQFF. The chain joins TRBV5-6 to TRBJ2-1; D unclear. The V and J ends lost 3 bases and 3 bases respectively, with 4 bases between them. The CDR3 spans 12 residues. Per germline, CDR1 SGHDT and CDR2 YYEEEE.

This chain uses TRBV7-2 with TRBJ2-7; 9 bases map to TRBD1. The CDR3 loop spans 16 amino acids. Losses at the gene ends were 1 base for V and 3 bases for J; bases not matched to a gene: 7. The V gene's germline CDR1 is SGHTA and CDR2 FQGNSA. The CDR3 sequence is CTSSLGRGTGIYEQYF. The CDR3 coding sequence is TGTACCAGCAGCTTAGGTAGGGGGACAGGGATCTACGAGCAGTACTTC.

The V and J genes are TRBV7-6 and TRBJ1-1, with D uncertain. Trimming shortened V by 1 base and J by 0 bases, and 12 bases separated the two germline ends. Germline loops: CDR1 SGHVS, CDR2 FNYEAQ. The CDR3 runs 16 residues. The CDR3 is CASSLGGYRMNTEAFF. The DNA of the CDR3 is TGTGCCAGCAGCTTAGGCGGGTACAGAATGAACACTGAAGCTTTCTTT.

The chain is built from TRBV14 and TRBJ1-2; 7 bases are a match to TRBD1. V gave up 2 bases and J gave up 3 bases; unmatched junction bases: 3. The CDR3 covers 14 residues. CDR1 and CDR2 (germline): SGHDN, FVKESK. The CDR3 region is CASSQPDRYYGYTF. The DNA for the CDR3 is TGTGCCAGCAGCCAACCGGACAGGTACTATGGCTACACCTTC.

The chain links TRBV28 to TRBJ2-7; no clear D. Germline-derived CDR1 and CDR2 are MDHEN and SYDVKM. The V end was cut by 8 bases, the J end by 3 bases, with 5 bases between. CDR3 size: 10 residues. CDR3 loop: CASGIYEQYF. The DNA for the CDR3 is TGTGCCAGCGGGATCTACGAGCAGTACTTC.

The gene calls are TRBV6-5 and TRBJ1-5; 9 bases map to TRBD1. V lost 5 bases and J lost 3; bases outside the gene matches: 5. Germline loops: CDR1 MNHEY, CDR2 SVGAGI. This CDR3 region has 15 residues. The CDR3 sequence: CASSRGTGNNQPQHF. CDR3 nucleotide sequence: TGTGCCAGCAGTCGCGGGACAGGGAACAATCAGCCCCAGCATTTT.

This clone appeared a few times. The chain couples TRBV30 to TRBJ2-7; possibly TRBD1 for D (6 bases). Germline CDR1 is GTSNPN and CDR2 is SVGIG (reference sequence). V lost 2 bases to trimming and J lost 0 bases, with 8 bases between them. This CDR3 is built from 13 residues. The CDR3 loop reads CAWSPDSSYEQYF. The CDR3 nucleotides are TGTGCCTGGAGTCCGGACAGCTCCTACGAGCAGTACTTC.

The rearrangement links TRBV4-2 to TRBJ2-1; 11 positions match TRBD2. The CDR3 is made up of 15 amino acids. Germline values: CDR1 LGHNA, CDR2 YNFKEQ. Trimming removed 6 bases from V and 6 bases from J; junction bases left unmatched: 7. The CDR3 nucleotides read TGTGCCAGCAGTCATGGCACTAGCGGGAGCAATGAGCAGTTCTTC. Translating it yields CASSHGTSGSNEQFF.

The rearrangement uses TRBV27 and TRBJ1-6; no clear D gene. The CDR3 is 13 amino acids. The V end lost 11 bases, the J end lost 5 bases, and 13 bases lay between the germline ends. CDR1 and CDR2 (germline): MNHEY, SMNVEV (reference sequence). CDR3 in DNA: TGTGCCGCGGCGTTAAGCGATAATTCACCCCTCCACTTT. It yields the protein CAAALSDNSPLHF.

This clone came up once. The gene calls are TRBV28 and TRBJ2-3; 11 positions agree with TRBD1. Germline V CDR1 and CDR2: MDHEN, SYDVKM. The junction had 8 bases not matched to a gene; V was cut back by 6 bases and J by 6 bases. This CDR3 comprises 15 residues. Here the CDR3 reads CASRGDRGGPDTQYF. The CDR3 region has the DNA TGTGCCAGCAGAGGGGACAGGGGGGGTCCGGATACGCAGTATTTT.

The chain employs TRBV30 and TRBJ1-1; 7 bases fit TRBD1. The V gene's germline CDR1 is GTSNPN and CDR2 SVGIG (reference sequence). The J segment lost 2 bases and the V segment lost 0 bases, leaving 6 bases of the junction unmatched. The CDR3 runs 15 residues. CDR3 sequence reads: CAWSVQGLSNTEAFF. The DNA of the CDR3 is TGTGCCTGGAGTGTACAGGGGCTCTCTAACACTGAAGCTTTCTTT.

The V and J genes are TRBV28 and TRBJ1-2, with 12 bases fitting TRBD1. Germline V gene data show CDR1 as MDHEN and CDR2 as SYDVKM. This CDR3 spans 14 amino acids. The V segment lost 5 bases and the J segment 8 bases; nucleotides outside the gene matches: 6. The DNA of the CDR3 is TGTGCCAGCAGTCCGGGACAGGGGGCGAGAGGCTACACCTTC. Residues: CASSPGQGARGYTF.

The V and J genes are TRBV7-8 and TRBJ2-5, with D uncertain. The V end was cut by 6 bases, the J end by 1 base, with 21 bases between. Germline loops: CDR1 SGHVS, CDR2 FQNEAQ. This CDR3 has 17 amino acids. The CDR3 protein is CASSLESWATPQETQYF. In nucleotides, the CDR3 is TGTGCCAGCAGTCTGGAAAGTTGGGCGACACCCCAAGAGACCCAGTACTTC. Drawing the rest from reference TRBV7-8 and TRBJ2-5, the complete variable domain is GAGVSQSPRYKVAKRGQDVALRCDPISGHVSLFWYQQALGQGPEFLTYFQNEAQLDKSGLPSDRFFAERPEGSVSTLKIQRTQQEDSAVYLCASSLESWATPQETQYFGPGTRLLVL.

The V call is TRBV10-3, the J call TRBJ2-3; a possible D gene is TRBD1 (5 bases). CDR3 length: 14 residues. The V end was cut by 6 bases, the J end by 2 bases, with 12 bases between. Germline V CDR1 and CDR2: ENHRY, SYGVKD. CDR3: CAIRSWGDTDTQYF. CDR3 nucleotides: TGTGCCATCAGGAGCTGGGGCGACACAGATACGCAGTATTTT.

The chain employs TRBV4-2 and TRBJ1-1, with D maybe TRBD1 (5 bases). Germline V gene data show CDR1 as LGHNA and CDR2 as YNFKEQ. V was clipped by 1 base and J by 11 bases, with 8 bases between them. The CDR3 loop spans 11 amino acids. CDR3 sequence (DNA): TGTGCCAGCAGCCAAGCAGGGTACGCTTTCTTT. This codes for CASSQAGYAFF.

The chain is built from TRBV7-6 and TRBJ2-5, with 9 bases matching TRBD1. V was clipped by 7 bases and J by 4 bases; unmatched bases: 10. Looked up from germline, CDR1 is SGHVS and CDR2 is FNYEAQ. The CDR3 covers 15 residues. The CDR3 DNA reads TGTGCCAGCACCCGGACAGGGGTGAAAGGAGAGACCCAGTACTTC. As protein: CASTRTGVKGETQYF.

V gene TRBV9 combines with J gene TRBJ2-3; no reliable D call. Germline CDR1 is SGDLS and CDR2 is YYNGEE. This CDR3 is built from 13 residues. V was clipped by 0 bases and J by 5 bases, with 7 bases between them. CDR3 amino acids: CASSVDSRDTQYF. The CDR3 DNA reads TGTGCCAGCAGCGTAGATAGTAGAGATACGCAGTATTTT.

The chain recombines TRBV7-2 with TRBJ2-2; 7 positions agree with TRBD2. The CDR3 is made up of 14 amino acids. CDR1 and CDR2 from the germline V gene are SGHTA and FQGNSA. V was pared by 8 bases and J by 0 bases, with 3 bases of the junction left unmatched. CDR3 DNA sequence: TGTGCCAGCCAGCGGGGCGCGAACACCGGGGAGCTGTTTTTT. It codes for CASQRGANTGELFF.

This clone was counted only a few times. The chain has TRBV4-1 and TRBJ1-5; a possible D gene is TRBD1 (5 bases). Germline V gene data show CDR1 as MGHRA and CDR2 as YSYEKL. This CDR3 has 15 residues. With 0 bases removed from V and 5 bases from J, the gap between germline ends came to 11 bases. The CDR3 DNA sequence: TGCGCCAGCAGCCAAGACGGGGACCTTGATCAGCCCCAGCATTTT. Translation: CASSQDGDLDQPQHF.

This clone was counted a few times. The CDR3 loop reads CASSPSGQNYEQYF. The DNA of the CDR3 is TGTGCCAGCTCACCTTCGGGACAGAACTACGAGCAGTACTTC. V usage is TRBV18 and J usage is TRBJ2-7, with 7 bases fitting TRBD1. The germline gives CDR1 KGHSH, CDR2 LQKENI. After removal of 3 bases from V and 3 bases from J, the junction contained 5 bases not matched to a gene. The CDR3 runs to 14 residues. Together with reference TRBV18 and TRBJ2-7, the CDR3 gives the full variable domain: NAGVMQNPRHLVRRRGQEARLRCSPMKGHSHVYWYRQLPEEGLKFMVYLQKENIIDESGMPKERFSAEFPKEGPSILRIQQVVRGDSAAYFCASSPSGQNYEQYFGPGTRLTVT.

This rearrangement joins TRBV11-3 to TRBJ2-1; 10 bases align to TRBD2. J was trimmed by 7 bases and V by 4 bases; bases with no gene match: 7. CDR1 and CDR2 (germline): SGHNT, YENEEA. The CDR3 extends over 15 amino acids. The CDR3 bases are TGTGCCAGCAGCTCCCGACTAGCGGGTAGTAATGAGCAGTTCTTC. Amino acid sequence: CASSSRLAGSNEQFF.

The chain has TRBV5-5 and TRBJ1-4; D might be TRBD1 (5 bases). The CDR3 spans 15 residues. CDR1 SGHKS and CDR2 YYEKEE come from the germline V gene (reference sequence). Trimming removed 0 bases from V and 5 bases from J, with 11 bases in between. The CDR3 coding sequence is TGTGCCAGCAGCTTGGACCCAGGGCCGAATGAAAAACTGTTTTTT. Translation: CASSLDPGPNEKLFF. Based on the CDR3 plus reference TRBV5-5 and TRBJ1-4, the full variable domain is DAGVTQSPTHLIKTRGQQVTLRCSPISGHKSVSWYQQVLGQGPQFIFQYYEKEERGRGNFPDRFSARQFPNYSSELNVNALLLGDSALYLCASSLDPGPNEKLFFGSGTQLSVL.